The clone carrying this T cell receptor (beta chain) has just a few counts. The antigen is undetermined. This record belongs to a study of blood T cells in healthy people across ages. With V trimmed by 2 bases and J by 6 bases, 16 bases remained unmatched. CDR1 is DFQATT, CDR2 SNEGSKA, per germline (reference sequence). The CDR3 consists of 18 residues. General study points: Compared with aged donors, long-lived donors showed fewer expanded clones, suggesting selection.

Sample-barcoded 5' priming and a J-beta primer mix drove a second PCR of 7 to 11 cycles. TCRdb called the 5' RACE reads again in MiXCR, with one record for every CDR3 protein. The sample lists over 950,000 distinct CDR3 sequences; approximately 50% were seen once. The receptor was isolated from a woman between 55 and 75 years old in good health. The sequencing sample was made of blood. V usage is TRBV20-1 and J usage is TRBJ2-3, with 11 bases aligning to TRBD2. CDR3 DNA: TGCAGTGCTAGACCGGGACTAGCGGAGCCCGTCGTCTCGGATACGCAGTATTTT. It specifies CSARPGLAEPVVSDTQYF.